A single sample is the source of the 15 T cell receptor beta chains below, sequenced in a study of blood T cell repertoires in COVID-19. Libraries were prepared by immunoSEQ multiplex PCR; TCRdb keeps only in-frame clonotypes and omits some of them. The table includes approximately 170,000 clones, 80% to 90% detected once. The sequencing input was peripheral blood. The receptors here all came from a man aged 45-65 years with active or convalescent COVID-19.

J is TRBJ2-1 and V is TRBV29-1; TRBD2 aligns across 7 bases. Germline V gene lookup returns CDR1 SQVTM and CDR2 ANQGSEA. V trimming: 6 bases; J trimming: 5 bases; junction bases outside the gene matches: 10. There are 14 residues in the CDR3. CDR3 sequence: CSVDTLAEDNEQFF. CDR3 nucleotide sequence: TGCAGCGTGGATACGCTAGCGGAAGACAATGAGCAGTTCTTC.

This clone is labeled as medium-sized. This CDR3 is CASSQVPLRGGEQFF. The DNA for the CDR3 is TGTGCCAGCAGCCAAGTCCCTCTAAGGGGGGGTGAGCAGTTCTTC. The chain recombines TRBV3-1 (or the pseudogene TRBV3-2) with TRBJ2-1; tentative D call: TRBD2 (7 bases). The CDR3 covers 15 residues. The germline V gene encodes CDR1 LGHDT and CDR2 YNNKEL (reference sequence). Trimming removed 1 base from V and 9 bases from J, with 16 bases in between.

The chain recombines TRBV3-1 (or the pseudogene TRBV3-2) with TRBJ2-5, with D tentatively TRBD2 (5 bases). The germline gives CDR1 LGHDT, CDR2 YNNKEL (reference sequence). V shed 1 base and J shed 3 bases, with 9 bases lying between them. The CDR3 loop spans 14 amino acids. CDR3 amino acids: CASSQGVAKETQYF. CDR3 coding DNA: TGTGCCAGCAGCCAAGGAGTAGCGAAAGAGACCCAGTACTTC.

V gene TRBV3-1 (or the pseudogene TRBV3-2) combines with J gene TRBJ2-1; D unresolved. This CDR3 contains 16 residues. V lost 4 bases to trimming and J lost 9 bases, with 22 bases between them. From germline, CDR1 is LGHDT and CDR2 YNNKEL (reference sequence). The CDR3 region is CASSRRGKNEDGEQFF. CDR3 nucleotide sequence: TGTGCCAGCAGCCGGCGCGGCAAAAACGAGGATGGTGAGCAGTTCTTC.

The genes are TRBV6-5 and TRBJ1-2, with D possibly matching TRBD1 (6 bases). Trimming shortened V by 5 bases and J by 5 bases, and 18 bases separated the two germline ends. The CDR3 has 15 residues. CDR1 and CDR2 from the germline V gene are MNHEY and SVGAGI. The CDR3: CASSRQAAVGYGYTF. The CDR3 DNA follows: TGTGCCAGCAGTCGACAGGCCGCGGTTGGTTATGGCTACACCTTC.

The chain couples TRBV5-6 to TRBJ1-6; TRBD1 matches 8 bases. The CDR3 loop spans 14 amino acids. V shed 0 bases and J 9 bases; nucleotides not matched to a gene: 2. CDR1 SGHDT and CDR2 YYEEEE come from the germline V gene. Here the CDR3 reads CASSLGQGSSPLHF. The CDR3 region has the DNA TGTGCCAGCAGCTTGGGACAGGGGAGTTCACCCCTCCACTTT.

The chain joins TRBV6-1 to TRBJ1-5, with D hard to call. The CDR3 runs 13 residues. Germline V CDR1 and CDR2: MNHNS, SASEGT. V dropped 0 bases and J dropped 7 bases, with 7 bases sitting between them. The CDR3 bases are TGTGCCAGCAGTGAAGCAGCGCCCCAGCCCCAGCATTTT. This encodes CASSEAAPQPQHF.

The V and J genes are TRBV5-4 and TRBJ1-6; TRBD1 agrees at 7 bases. CDR1 is SGHNT and CDR2 is YYREEE in the germline V gene (reference sequence). The J segment lost 7 bases and the V segment lost 3 bases, leaving 7 bases of the junction unmatched. CDR3 length: 15 residues. The CDR3 here is CASSSSGGWNSPLHF. The DNA for the CDR3 is TGTGCCAGCAGCTCCTCAGGGGGTTGGAATTCACCCCTCCACTTT.

The V and J genes are TRBV5-1 and TRBJ2-4; D not resolved. The germline CDR1 and CDR2 sequences are SGHRS and YFSETQ. V lost 0 bases and J 0 bases, leaving 7 bases between the germline ends. This CDR3 has 15 residues. The CDR3 DNA reads as TGCGCCAGCAGCTTGGAGCTCTCAGCCAAAAACATTCAGTACTTC. Amino acid sequence: CASSLELSAKNIQYF. Using reference TRBV5-1 and TRBJ2-4 for the parts outside the CDR3, the full variable domain is KAGVTQTPRYLIKTRGQQVTLSCSPISGHRSVSWYQQTPGQGLQFLFEYFSETQRNKGNFPGRFSGRQFSNSRSEMNVSTLELGDSALYLCASSLELSAKNIQYFGAGTRLSVL.

CDR3: CASRGDSAYYGYTF. In nucleotides, the CDR3 is TGTGCCAGCAGGGGGGACAGTGCTTACTATGGCTACACCTTC. The chain is built from TRBV28 and TRBJ1-2; 7 bases fit TRBD1. V trimming: 6 bases; J trimming: 3 bases; junction bases outside the gene matches: 7. Germline V gene sequence: CDR1 MDHEN, CDR2 SYDVKM. CDR3 size: 14 residues.

The chain couples TRBV6-5 to TRBJ1-1; maybe TRBD1 (5 bases). Trimming stripped 8 bases from V and 1 base from J, with 11 bases between. This CDR3 is built from 13 residues. Germline V CDR1 and CDR2: MNHEY, SVGAGI. Written as DNA, the CDR3 is TGTGCCAGCGTGGGGGGAGGGAACACTGAAGCTTTCTTT. This codes for CASVGGGNTEAFF.

The rearrangement joins TRBV5-4 to TRBJ2-5; 12 bases are shared with TRBD2. The junction had 5 bases not matched to a gene; V was cut back by 4 bases and J by 1 base. Germline CDR1 reads SGHNT; CDR2 reads YYREEE (reference sequence). There are 16 residues in the CDR3. The CDR3 loop is CASSATSGGFQETQYF. In nucleotides, the CDR3 is TGTGCCAGCAGCGCCACTAGCGGGGGGTTCCAAGAGACCCAGTACTTC.

J is TRBJ1-1 and V is TRBV24-1, with a weak D call TRBD1 (5 bases). The germline V gene has CDR1 KGHDR and CDR2 SFDVKD. V lost 3 bases and J 4 bases, leaving 11 bases between the germline ends. This CDR3 region has 14 residues. CDR3 sequence reads: CATSDRGQSTEAFF. CDR3 DNA: TGTGCCACCAGTGATCGCGGACAATCCACTGAAGCTTTCTTT.

This clone was seen only once. This chain joins TRBV2 and TRBJ2-6; 8 bases match TRBD1. Looked up from germline, CDR1 is SNHLY and CDR2 is FYNNEI. The CDR3 totals 14 residues. With 9 bases clipped from V and 2 bases from J, the junction kept 3 bases outside the gene matches. This CDR3 is CASKDRAGANVLTF. CDR3 DNA: TGTGCCAGTAAGGACAGGGCTGGGGCCAACGTCCTGACTTTC.

The V and J genes are TRBV18 and TRBJ1-1; the D gene is possibly TRBD1 (5 bases). The V end lost 6 bases, the J end lost 4 bases, and 12 bases lay between the germline ends. The CDR3 runs 13 residues. CDR1 and CDR2 from the germline V gene are KGHSH and LQKENI. CDR3 DNA sequence: TGTGCCAGCTCCCCCCGGGGGGGCACTGAAGCTTTCTTT. This encodes CASSPRGGTEAFF.